What follows are 6 T cell receptor beta chains derived from one specimen sequenced in a study of tumor-infiltrating lymphocytes in primary liver carcinoma. RNA and DNA were co-extracted from about 20-30 mg of unsorted bulk tissue. Priming with a constant-region primer yielded TCR beta cDNA from about 510 ng total RNA. Slightly modified ARM-PCR served as the procedure for the TCR beta libraries. These libraries came from three rounds of nested multiplex PCR. Forward primers for TRBV1-TRBV30 and a C-beta reverse primer served the first two PCR rounds, at approximately 10 cycles each. A single record per CDR3 protein comes from TCRdb applying MiXCR to the multiplex PCR reads. The sample holds tens of thousands of distinct CDR3 sequences; roughly 74% are singletons and the top ten take around 17%. Sequenced sample: liver tumor tissue from sampling region 4. Specified subset: tumor region T4, right-lateral pole. The receptors derive from a man aged 35 to 55 with primary liver carcinoma and hepatitis B virus infection.

For this clonotype: The junction departs from germline at one end; a sequencing error may be responsible. The chain combines TRBV29-1 with TRBJ2-3; 8 nucleotides match TRBD1. The CDR3 covers 15 residues. Germline V gene lookup returns CDR1 SQVTM and CDR2 ANQGSEA. The CDR3: CNVELRDRGTDMQYF. CDR3 DNA sequence: TGCAACGTTGAGTTGCGAGACAGGGGAACAGATATGCAGTATTTT.

For this clonotype: At one end the junction does not follow the germline gene, possibly because of a read error. The chain joins TRBV30 to TRBJ1-2; no reliable D call. The CDR3 runs to 11 residues. Looked up from germline, CDR1 is GTSNPN and CDR2 is SVGIG (reference sequence). CDR3: CAWRGYQGCTF. The CDR3 bases are TGTGCCTGGAGAGGGTACCAAGGCTGCACCTTC.

As to this clonotype: One junction end disagrees with the germline gene, perhaps due to a read error. The gene calls are TRBV12-3 or TRBV12-4 and TRBJ1-5, with D uncertain. This CDR3 region has 15 residues. The CDR3 region has the DNA TGTTCCAGCAGCTTTGGGGAGTCGGGAAATCAGCCCCAGCATTTT. Amino acids: CSSSFGESGNQPQHF.

This clonotype was detected only a few times. A read error may explain this, as a much larger clone is one base away. V gene TRBV7-3 combines with J gene TRBJ1-5; tentatively, D is TRBD1 (6 bases). Germline V gene sequence: CDR1 SGHTA, CDR2 FQGTGA. The CDR3 spans 15 residues. CDR3 coding DNA: TGTGCCAGCAGCTCAACAGGGATGAGCAATCATCCCCAGCATTTT. Translation: CASSSTGMSNHPQHF.

For this clonotype: The junction departs from the called germline gene at one end, perhaps through a read error. The gene calls are TRBV11-2 and TRBJ1-4, with TRBD1 as a possible D gene (6 bases). The germline V gene encodes CDR1 SGHAT and CDR2 FQNNGV. The CDR3 is made up of 14 amino acids. CDR3 in DNA: TGCACCAGCAGCTTAGTTCTTGGGGGGCTCAGGCTGTTTTTT. This translates into CTSSLVLGGLRLFF.

This chain connects TRBV5-1 to TRBJ2-3, with a weak D call TRBD1 (6 bases). With 7 bases removed from V and 2 bases from J, the gap between germline ends came to 17 bases. CDR3 size: 15 residues. Germline CDR1 is SGHRS and CDR2 is YFSETQ. CDR3 DNA sequence: TGCGCCAGCTGTTTGGATGGGACATACACAGATACGCAGTATTTT. It translates to CASCLDGTYTDTQYF.